This T cell receptor beta chain was recorded in a study of vaccination and CD4 T cells after COVID-19. In the study overall: Control cultures were supplied with a CEFX pool, an HIV-1 Nef pool, or no peptide at all.

Cultured CD4+ T cells had their DNA profiled by the Oncomine TCR Beta short-read assay. MiXCR, run by TCRdb on the PCR reads, gives a single entry per CDR3 protein. The profile shows approximately 14,000 distinct CDR3 sequences, 65% to 80% of them singletons. Study observations and caveats: Analysis covered relatively few convalescent patients and lacked any early post-infection timepoints.

Treatment defined: 10-day PBMC culture with coronavirus spike peptide pools or control peptides (ViraFEST assay). The CDR3 is made up of 13 amino acids. Germline CDR1 reads DFQATT; CDR2 reads SNEGSKA (reference sequence). Trimming took off 1 base at V and 2 bases at J, with 8 bases between the two ends. Worth noting for this clonotype: Its target is unknown.

The chain carries TRBV20-1 and TRBJ1-2; D is ambiguous. This receptor was obtained from a human donor who had recovered from COVID-19. Material for sequencing was CD4+ T cells from blood, cultured in vitro. As DNA, the CDR3 is TGCAGTGCTAGAGTGACAACCAACTATGGCTACACCTTC. Translated: CSARVTTNYGYTF.